This paragraph covers one T cell receptor beta chain sequence. These data originate in a study of blood T cell repertoires in COVID-19. Sequencing was performed with immunoSEQ multiplex PCR; in TCRdb, only in-frame clones are kept and a portion is missing. This sample yields 170,000 or so clones, of which more than 85% are seen a single time; less than 0.7% belongs to the top ten. CDR3 length equals 16 residues. V gave up 0 bases and J gave up 8 bases; unmatched junction bases: 9. The germline V gene has CDR1 SGHNT and CDR2 YYREEE (reference sequence). This clonotype originated in a man in his sixties with COVID-19, enrolled during active disease. The rearrangement joins TRBV5-4 to TRBJ1-4; 8 nucleotides match TRBD1. Sequenced sample: peripheral blood. CDR3 sequence reads: CASSLARDRMTEKLFF. In nucleotides, the CDR3 is TGTGCCAGCAGCTTGGCCCGGGACAGGATGACAGAAAAACTGTTTTTT.